The rows below give T cell receptor beta chains drawn from one sample of a study of blood T cell repertoires in COVID-19. Sequencing was performed with immunoSEQ multiplex PCR; in TCRdb, only in-frame clones are kept and a portion is missing. This table holds approximately 160,000 clones, around 80% found once. Sequencing was performed on PBMCs or T cells enriched from blood (not recorded which). The receptors stem from a woman in her forties or fifties in a cohort exposed to, infected with or recovered from COVID-19 (not recorded which). CDR3s include the opening cysteine and the closing phenylalanine or tryptophan. The order of the fields is clone size, V gene, J gene, D gene, CDR3 DNA, CDR3 protein. The D gene is left open where the match is weak. A row's size may be missing; if present it is once, few, many or a size class.

clone size: NA; V gene: TRBV19; J gene: TRBJ1-4; D gene: NA; CDR3 DNA: TGTGCCACCTCCCCCTCGGGCACAGGGAATGAAAAACTGTTTTTT; CDR3 protein: CATSPSGTGNEKLFF
clone size: NA; V gene: TRBV5-1; J gene: TRBJ1-3; D gene: TRBD1; CDR3 DNA: TGCGCCAGCAGCTTGGCGTATGGGACAGGGACTGGAAACACCATATATTTT; CDR3 protein: CASSLAYGTGTGNTIYF
clone size: NA; V gene: TRBV9; J gene: TRBJ1-3; D gene: NA; CDR3 DNA: TGTGCCAGCAGCGAGTCCCCCCGGGGAAACGCTGGAAACACCATATATTTT; CDR3 protein: CASSESPRGNAGNTIYF
clone size: NA; V gene: TRBV7-3; J gene: TRBJ2-1; D gene: TRBD2; CDR3 DNA: TGTGCCAGCAGACGAGGTCCTAGCGGGAGGACAGAAATATACAATGAGCAGTTCTTC; CDR3 protein: CASRRGPSGRTEIYNEQFF
clone size: NA; V gene: TRBV28; J gene: TRBJ1-2; D gene: NA; CDR3 DNA: TGTGCCAGCAGTCCTGCCGGGGGACCTAACTATGGCTACACCTTC; CDR3 protein: CASSPAGGPNYGYTF
clone size: NA; V gene: TRBV5-4; J gene: TRBJ2-1; D gene: TRBD2; CDR3 DNA: TGTGCCAGCAGCCCGAGCGGGATAAGGGACAATGAGCAGTTCTTC; CDR3 protein: CASSPSGIRDNEQFF
clone size: NA; V gene: TRBV5-1; J gene: TRBJ1-1; D gene: TRBD1; CDR3 DNA: TGCGCCAGCAGCCCTTGGGGACAGATGAACACTGAAGCTTTCTTT; CDR3 protein: CASSPWGQMNTEAFF
clone size: NA; V gene: TRBV28; J gene: TRBJ1-1; D gene: NA; CDR3 DNA: TGTGCCAGCAGTTCGACAGGTCGGCCAGCTTTCTTT; CDR3 protein: CASSSTGRPAFF
clone size: NA; V gene: TRBV4-2; J gene: TRBJ2-1; D gene: NA; CDR3 DNA: TGTGCCAGCAGCTTCCAAGCGGGTTTAGCGAGCTCCTACAATGAGCAGTTCTTC; CDR3 protein: CASSFQAGLASSYNEQFF
clone size: NA; V gene: TRBV27; J gene: TRBJ2-3; D gene: TRBD2; CDR3 DNA: TGTGCCAGCAGTTTATCGACTAGCGGGGGGAGCACAGATACGCAGTATTTT; CDR3 protein: CASSLSTSGGSTDTQYF
clone size: NA; V gene: TRBV6-5; J gene: TRBJ2-7; D gene: NA; CDR3 DNA: TGTGCCAGCAGTTACTTTCGGGGGTCAAACTACGAGCAGTACTTC; CDR3 protein: CASSYFRGSNYEQYF
clone size: NA; V gene: TRBV6-5; J gene: TRBJ2-7; D gene: NA; CDR3 DNA: TGTGCCAGCCGTAGCGAGGCGGACGAGCAGTACTTC; CDR3 protein: CASRSEADEQYF
clone size: NA; V gene: TRBV9; J gene: TRBJ2-3; D gene: TRBD1; CDR3 DNA: TGTGCCAGCAGCGCGCCGACAGGGGCCCCTGTGGATACGCAGTATTTT; CDR3 protein: CASSAPTGAPVDTQYF
clone size: NA; V gene: TRBV5-1; J gene: TRBJ2-3; D gene: TRBD1; CDR3 DNA: TGCGCCAGCAGCTTGGAGGGACAGTCCACAGATACGCAGTATTTT; CDR3 protein: CASSLEGQSTDTQYF
clone size: NA; V gene: TRBV7-7; J gene: TRBJ2-1; D gene: TRBD2; CDR3 DNA: TGTGCTAGCAGCGTACTAGCGGCGGCCTACAATGAGCAGTTCTTC; CDR3 protein: CASSVLAAAYNEQFF
clone size: NA; V gene: TRBV11-2; J gene: TRBJ2-1; D gene: TRBD1; CDR3 DNA: TGTGCCAGCAGTCGTAGAACAGGGGTCCTCAATGAGCAGTTCTTC; CDR3 protein: CASSRRTGVLNEQFF
clone size: NA; V gene: TRBV28; J gene: TRBJ2-7; D gene: NA; CDR3 DNA: TGTGCCAGCAGTTCCGGCGGGGAGTACGAGCAGTACTTC; CDR3 protein: CASSSGGEYEQYF
clone size: once; V gene: TRBV7-6; J gene: TRBJ1-5; D gene: NA; CDR3 DNA: TGTGCCAGCGCTCCGGGACACCTCAATCAGCCCCAGCATTTT; CDR3 protein: CASAPGHLNQPQHF
clone size: NA; V gene: TRBV5-6; J gene: TRBJ1-5; D gene: TRBD1; CDR3 DNA: TGTGCCAGCAGCTTAGGGACAGGGATTAGCAATCAGCCCCAGCATTTT; CDR3 protein: CASSLGTGISNQPQHF
clone size: NA; V gene: TRBV5-4; J gene: TRBJ1-2; D gene: NA; CDR3 DNA: TGTGCCAGCAGCTTGGTCTCAGCATCAGGCTATGGCTACACCTTC; CDR3 protein: CASSLVSASGYGYTF
clone size: NA; V gene: TRBV5-6; J gene: TRBJ2-7; D gene: TRBD1; CDR3 DNA: TGTGCCAGCAGCTTGGTTGGACAGGGAATCTACGAGCAGTACTTC; CDR3 protein: CASSLVGQGIYEQYF
clone size: NA; V gene: TRBV3-1/TRBV3-2; J gene: TRBJ2-1; D gene: TRBD2; CDR3 DNA: TGTGCCAGCAGCCAGGCTAGCGGTTCCTACAATGAGCAGTTCTTC; CDR3 protein: CASSQASGSYNEQFF
clone size: NA; V gene: TRBV12-3/TRBV12-4; J gene: TRBJ2-7; D gene: TRBD2; CDR3 DNA: TGTGCCAGCTCTGCCGGGGGGGGGTACGAGCAGTACTTC; CDR3 protein: CASSAGGGYEQYF
clone size: NA; V gene: TRBV3-1/TRBV3-2; J gene: TRBJ1-3; D gene: TRBD1; CDR3 DNA: TGTGCCAGCAGCCAAGGGGGGACAGGGGGGCGAAACACCATATATTTT; CDR3 protein: CASSQGGTGGRNTIYF
clone size: NA; V gene: TRBV10-3; J gene: TRBJ1-6; D gene: NA; CDR3 DNA: TGTGCCACCCAAACAACTCGGACTTTCTCTTCACCCCTCCACTTT; CDR3 protein: CATQTTRTFSSPLHF
clone size: NA; V gene: TRBV28; J gene: TRBJ1-2; D gene: NA; CDR3 DNA: TGTGCCAGCAGTCAATATGACGGGGGCTACACCTTC; CDR3 protein: CASSQYDGGYTF
clone size: NA; V gene: TRBV6-5; J gene: TRBJ2-7; D gene: NA; CDR3 DNA: TGTGCCAGCAGTCTCGTGGCAGGGGACGAGCAGTACTTC; CDR3 protein: CASSLVAGDEQYF
clone size: once; V gene: TRBV14; J gene: TRBJ2-1; D gene: TRBD1; CDR3 DNA: TGTGCCAGCAGCCAGGGGACAGGGGTGGGCTACAATGAGCAGTTCTTC; CDR3 protein: CASSQGTGVGYNEQFF
clone size: NA; V gene: TRBV5-4; J gene: TRBJ2-5; D gene: TRBD2; CDR3 DNA: TGTGCCAGCAGCTCAGGGACTAGCGCTGAGACCCAGTACTTC; CDR3 protein: CASSSGTSAETQYF
clone size: NA; V gene: TRBV4-2; J gene: TRBJ2-3; D gene: NA; CDR3 DNA: TGTGCCAGCAGCCAAGAACAGGATCCAGGCACAGATACGCAGTATTTT; CDR3 protein: CASSQEQDPGTDTQYF
clone size: NA; V gene: TRBV5-1; J gene: TRBJ1-3; D gene: NA; CDR3 DNA: TGCGCCAGCAGCTTGACAGGGTCGGGAAACACCATATATTTT; CDR3 protein: CASSLTGSGNTIYF
clone size: NA; V gene: TRBV7-2; J gene: TRBJ2-3; D gene: TRBD2; CDR3 DNA: TGTGCCAGCAGTATCGGGGGGACCGCCAGCACAGATACGCAGTATTTT; CDR3 protein: CASSIGGTASTDTQYF
clone size: NA; V gene: TRBV24-1; J gene: TRBJ2-1; D gene: TRBD2; CDR3 DNA: TGTGCCACCAGTGATACGGGGGGTTTCCTTAGCTCCTACAATGAGCAGTTCTTC; CDR3 protein: CATSDTGGFLSSYNEQFF
clone size: NA; V gene: TRBV6-2/TRBV6-3; J gene: TRBJ2-3; D gene: NA; CDR3 DNA: TGTGCCAGCAGTCGAGTCTTTAGCACAGATACGCAGTATTTT; CDR3 protein: CASSRVFSTDTQYF
clone size: NA; V gene: TRBV28; J gene: TRBJ2-5; D gene: NA; CDR3 DNA: TGTGCCACCCACGTCAGGGTGGAAGAGACCCAGTACTTC; CDR3 protein: CATHVRVEETQYF
clone size: NA; V gene: TRBV24-1; J gene: TRBJ2-1; D gene: NA; CDR3 DNA: TGTGCCACCAGTCGCCCCGGCAGAGGTGAGCAGTTCTTC; CDR3 protein: CATSRPGRGEQFF
clone size: NA; V gene: TRBV24-1; J gene: TRBJ2-5; D gene: TRBD1; CDR3 DNA: TGTGCCACCAGGGGGACAGGTGAGGGAGAGACCCAGTACTTC; CDR3 protein: CATRGTGEGETQYF
clone size: NA; V gene: TRBV5-5; J gene: TRBJ1-1; D gene: NA; CDR3 DNA: TGTGCCAGCAGCCCCAAGCGGGGGGGAGGGGCTGAAGCTTTCTTT; CDR3 protein: CASSPKRGGGAEAFF
clone size: NA; V gene: TRBV5-6; J gene: TRBJ1-1; D gene: NA; CDR3 DNA: TGTGCCAGCAGCCCGCGAACGGGAGAACCCGTGGACACTGAAGCTTTCTTT; CDR3 protein: CASSPRTGEPVDTEAFF
clone size: NA; V gene: TRBV28; J gene: TRBJ1-6; D gene: TRBD1; CDR3 DNA: TGTGCCAGCAGTTCCTCCGGGACAGGGGGATCACCCCTCCACTTT; CDR3 protein: CASSSSGTGGSPLHF
clone size: NA; V gene: TRBV12-3/TRBV12-4; J gene: TRBJ1-1; D gene: NA; CDR3 DNA: TGTGCCAGCAGTTTTGGGAGGGCGCGGGCTTTCTTT; CDR3 protein: CASSFGRARAFF
clone size: few; V gene: TRBV7-9; J gene: TRBJ1-2; D gene: NA; CDR3 DNA: TGTGCCAGCAGCTTAGTAGGACAGATAGCCTATGGCTACACCTTC; CDR3 protein: CASSLVGQIAYGYTF
clone size: NA; V gene: TRBV5-1; J gene: TRBJ1-5; D gene: NA; CDR3 DNA: TGCGCCAGCAGCCCGGACAGTGTCAATCAGCCCCAGCATTTT; CDR3 protein: CASSPDSVNQPQHF
clone size: NA; V gene: TRBV6-5; J gene: TRBJ1-5; D gene: TRBD1; CDR3 DNA: TGTGCCAGCAGTCGAGGGACAGGGGGAAATCAGCCCCAGCATTTT; CDR3 protein: CASSRGTGGNQPQHF
clone size: NA; V gene: TRBV28; J gene: TRBJ1-5; D gene: NA; CDR3 DNA: TGTGCCAGTACCCCAGGGACTGGTTTCCAGCCCCAGCATTTT; CDR3 protein: CASTPGTGFQPQHF
clone size: NA; V gene: TRBV6-1; J gene: TRBJ2-1; D gene: TRBD2; CDR3 DNA: TGTGCCAGCAGCGAAGAACTCGGGACTAGCGTAGGGGGTTTCTTC; CDR3 protein: CASSEELGTSVGGFF
clone size: NA; V gene: TRBV7-9; J gene: TRBJ1-4; D gene: TRBD1; CDR3 DNA: TGTGCCAGCAGCCGCATGGGGACAGCAGAAAAACTGTTTTTT; CDR3 protein: CASSRMGTAEKLFF
clone size: NA; V gene: TRBV2; J gene: TRBJ2-1; D gene: TRBD2; CDR3 DNA: TGTGCCAGCCAGGAGTTTCCGGGACTAGCGAATGAGCAGTTCTTC; CDR3 protein: CASQEFPGLANEQFF
clone size: NA; V gene: TRBV3-1/TRBV3-2; J gene: TRBJ2-1; D gene: TRBD2; CDR3 DNA: TGTGCCAGCAGCCTCCGGACTAGCGGATACTACAATGAGCAGTTCTTC; CDR3 protein: CASSLRTSGYYNEQFF
clone size: NA; V gene: TRBV7-3; J gene: TRBJ2-1; D gene: TRBD2; CDR3 DNA: TGTGCCAGCAGCCCTCGACTAGGGGAGGGTGGGGAGCAGTTCTTC; CDR3 protein: CASSPRLGEGGEQFF
clone size: NA; V gene: TRBV7-8; J gene: TRBJ1-5; D gene: NA; CDR3 DNA: TGTGCCAGCAGCTTAATCTCCGGGGGAAAAGGCAATCAGCCCCAGCATTTT; CDR3 protein: CASSLISGGKGNQPQHF
clone size: few; V gene: TRBV5-1; J gene: TRBJ2-1; D gene: NA; CDR3 DNA: TGCGCCAGCAGCCTATTCAATGCTGAGCAGTTCTTC; CDR3 protein: CASSLFNAEQFF
clone size: NA; V gene: TRBV6-6; J gene: TRBJ2-7; D gene: TRBD1; CDR3 DNA: TGTGCCAGCACCATGGGACAGGTAACATACGAGCAGTACTTC; CDR3 protein: CASTMGQVTYEQYF
clone size: NA; V gene: TRBV11-2; J gene: TRBJ2-1; D gene: TRBD1; CDR3 DNA: TGTGCCAGCAGCCGAGGACAGGGGGCGCGGAACTACAATGAGCAGTTCTTC; CDR3 protein: CASSRGQGARNYNEQFF
clone size: NA; V gene: TRBV2; J gene: TRBJ1-6; D gene: NA; CDR3 DNA: TGTGCCAGCACCAAAGAGGCCAGCTCCTATAATTCACCCCTCCACTTT; CDR3 protein: CASTKEASSYNSPLHF